The clone carrying this TCR beta chain was counted at least ten times. Its antigen is not known. Time point specified: newly diagnosed GD, antithyroid drugs for less than 3 months. Scientists built the TCR library using RNA that was extracted from PBMCs. Graves' disease diagnosis followed American Thyroid Association guidelines. Arm-PCR of CDR3 regions with iRepertoire HTBI primers generated TCR beta libraries. TCRdb passed the multiplex PCR reads through MiXCR, listing each CDR3 protein once. The repertoire holds about 560,000 distinct CDR3 sequences, approximately 16% seen once, with approximately 12% in the top ten. This record belongs to a study of regulatory T cells in long-lasting Graves disease. Study-wide findings and caveats: Persistent Graves' patients possessed reduced TCR diversity relative to recently diagnosed ones.

The CDR3 runs 15 residues. Germline V gene sequence: CDR1 MNHNS, CDR2 SASEGT. Between the trimmed V and J ends, which lost 6 bases and 5 bases, there was a span of 19 bases. The same sample was also studied in work on T cells in Graves' hyperthyroidism and ophthalmopathy.

V usage is TRBV6-1 and J usage is TRBJ1-1, with D possibly matching TRBD1 (6 bases). The receptor was isolated from a man aged 18-30 years with Graves disease. Here the sequenced sample was peripheral blood mononuclear cells (PBMCs), taken at new diagnosis, from a patient treated with antithyroid drugs. The CDR3, as DNA: TGTGCCAGCAGATCCGGAAAGGGGGGGGCAACTGAAGCTTTCTTT. This sequence encodes CASRSGKGGATEAFF.